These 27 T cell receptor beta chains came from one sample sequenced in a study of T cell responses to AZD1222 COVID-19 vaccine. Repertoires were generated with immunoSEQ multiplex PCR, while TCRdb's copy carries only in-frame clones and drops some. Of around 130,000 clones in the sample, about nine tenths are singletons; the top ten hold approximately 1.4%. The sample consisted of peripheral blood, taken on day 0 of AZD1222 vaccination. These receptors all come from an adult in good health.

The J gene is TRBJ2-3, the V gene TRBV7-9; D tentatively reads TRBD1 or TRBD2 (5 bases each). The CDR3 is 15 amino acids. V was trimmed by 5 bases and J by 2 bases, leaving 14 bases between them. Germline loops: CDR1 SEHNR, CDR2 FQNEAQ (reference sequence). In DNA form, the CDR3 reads TGTGCCAGCAGCCCGGGGACCCTGAACACAGATACGCAGTATTTT. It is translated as CASSPGTLNTDTQYF.

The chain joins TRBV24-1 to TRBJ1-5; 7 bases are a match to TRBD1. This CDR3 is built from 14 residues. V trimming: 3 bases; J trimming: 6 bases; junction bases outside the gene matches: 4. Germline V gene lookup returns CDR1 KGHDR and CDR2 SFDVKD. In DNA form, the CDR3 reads TGTGCCACCAGTGATCTACAGGGGACTCAGCCCCAGCATTTT. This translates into CATSDLQGTQPQHF.

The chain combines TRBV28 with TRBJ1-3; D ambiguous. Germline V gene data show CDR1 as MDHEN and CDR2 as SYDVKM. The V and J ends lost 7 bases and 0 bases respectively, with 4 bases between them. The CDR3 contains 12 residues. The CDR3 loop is CASTRSGNTIYF. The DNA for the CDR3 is TGTGCCAGCACCCGCTCTGGAAACACCATATATTTT. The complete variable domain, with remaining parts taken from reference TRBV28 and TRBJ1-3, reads DVKVTQSSRYLVKRTGEKVFLECVQDMDHENMFWYRQDPGLGLRLIYFSYDVKMKEKGDIPEGYSVSREKKERFSLILESASTNQTSMYLCASTRSGNTIYFGEGSWLTVV.

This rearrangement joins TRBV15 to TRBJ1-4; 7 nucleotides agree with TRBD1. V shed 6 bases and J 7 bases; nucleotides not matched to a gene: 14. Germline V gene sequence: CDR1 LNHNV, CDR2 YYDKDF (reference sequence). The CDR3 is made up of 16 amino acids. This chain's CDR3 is CATRSGQISGPEKLFF. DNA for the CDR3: TGTGCCACCAGATCGGGACAGATTTCGGGACCTGAAAAACTGTTTTTT.

This CDR3 reads CAWSANGEQYF. Here the CDR3 DNA reads TGTGCCTGGAGCGCTAACGGCGAGCAGTACTTC. V usage is TRBV30 and J usage is TRBJ2-7; D call uncertain. Germline CDR1 is GTSNPN and CDR2 is SVGIG (reference sequence). The CDR3 totals 11 residues. Deletions cut 3 bases from V and 6 bases from J, with 9 bases between.

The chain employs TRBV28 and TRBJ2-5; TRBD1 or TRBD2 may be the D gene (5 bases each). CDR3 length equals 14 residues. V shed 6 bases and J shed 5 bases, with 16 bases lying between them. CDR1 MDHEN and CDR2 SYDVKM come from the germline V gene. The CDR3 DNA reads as TGTGCCAGCAGCCTGGGACGCAAGGGGGAGACCCAGTACTTC. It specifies CASSLGRKGETQYF.

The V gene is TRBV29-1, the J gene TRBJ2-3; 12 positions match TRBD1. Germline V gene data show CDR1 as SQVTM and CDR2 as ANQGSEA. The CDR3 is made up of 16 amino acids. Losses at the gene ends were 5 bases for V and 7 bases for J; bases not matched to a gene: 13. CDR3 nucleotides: TGCAGCGTTCGAATTCCGGGACAGGGGGCCGCGTATACGCAGTATTTT. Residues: CSVRIPGQGAAYTQYF.

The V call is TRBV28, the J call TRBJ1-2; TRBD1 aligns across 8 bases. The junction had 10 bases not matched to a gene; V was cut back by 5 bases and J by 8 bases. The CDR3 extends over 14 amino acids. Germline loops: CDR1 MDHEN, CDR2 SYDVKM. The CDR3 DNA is TGTGCCAGCAGTCAGAGCGGACAGGGTAACGGCTACACCTTC. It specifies CASSQSGQGNGYTF.

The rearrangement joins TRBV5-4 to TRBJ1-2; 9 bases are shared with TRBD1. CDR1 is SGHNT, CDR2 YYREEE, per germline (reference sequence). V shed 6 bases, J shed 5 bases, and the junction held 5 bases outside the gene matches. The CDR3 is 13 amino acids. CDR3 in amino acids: CASKRTGDYGYTF. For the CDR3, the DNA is TGTGCCAGCAAGAGGACAGGGGATTATGGCTACACCTTC.

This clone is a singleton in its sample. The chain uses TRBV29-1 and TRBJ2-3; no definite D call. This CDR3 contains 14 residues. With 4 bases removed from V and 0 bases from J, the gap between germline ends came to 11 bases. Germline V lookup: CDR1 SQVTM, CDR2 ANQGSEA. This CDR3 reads CSVGGMGSTDTQYF. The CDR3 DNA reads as TGCAGCGTTGGTGGGATGGGGAGCACAGATACGCAGTATTTT.

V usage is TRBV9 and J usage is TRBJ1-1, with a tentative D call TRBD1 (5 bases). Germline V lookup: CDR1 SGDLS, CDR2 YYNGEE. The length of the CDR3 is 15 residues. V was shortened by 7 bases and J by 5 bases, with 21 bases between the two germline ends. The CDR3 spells CASQPFGGVRTEAFF. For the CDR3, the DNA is TGTGCCAGCCAGCCTTTTGGGGGGGTAAGGACTGAAGCTTTCTTT. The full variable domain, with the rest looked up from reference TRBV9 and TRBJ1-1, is DSGVTQTPKHLITATGQRVTLRCSPRSGDLSVYWYQQSLDQGLQFLIQYYNGEERAKGNILERFSAQQFPDLHSELNLSSLELGDSALYFCASQPFGGVRTEAFFGQGTRLTVV.

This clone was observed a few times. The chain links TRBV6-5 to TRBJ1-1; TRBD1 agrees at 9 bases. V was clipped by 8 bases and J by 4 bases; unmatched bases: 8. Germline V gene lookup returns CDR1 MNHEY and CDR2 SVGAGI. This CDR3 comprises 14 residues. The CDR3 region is CASLNRGQGTEAFF. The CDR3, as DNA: TGTGCCAGCCTTAACAGGGGGCAGGGCACTGAAGCTTTCTTT.

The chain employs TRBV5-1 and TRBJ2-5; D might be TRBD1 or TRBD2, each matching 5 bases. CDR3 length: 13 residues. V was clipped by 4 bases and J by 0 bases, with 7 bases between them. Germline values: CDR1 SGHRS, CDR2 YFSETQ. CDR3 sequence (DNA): TGCGCCAGCAGCAAGGGACACCAAGAGACCCAGTACTTC. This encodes CASSKGHQETQYF.

The CDR3 nucleotides are TGTGCCTGGTTCCGGGACAGCACTAACTATGGCTACACCTTC. Amino acids: CAWFRDSTNYGYTF. The rearrangement uses TRBV30 and TRBJ1-2, with TRBD1 identical over 7 bases. Germline CDR1 reads GTSNPN; CDR2 reads SVGIG (reference sequence). V shed 5 bases and J 0 bases; nucleotides not matched to a gene: 6. The CDR3 has 14 residues.

The CDR3 DNA is TGTGCCAGCAGTTTTCAGAGCTATGGCTACACCTTC. Its protein is CASSFQSYGYTF. This chain uses TRBV28 with TRBJ1-2; D remains unclear. The CDR3 is made up of 12 amino acids. Deletions cut 3 bases from V and 4 bases from J, with 6 bases between. CDR1 MDHEN and CDR2 SYDVKM come from the germline V gene.

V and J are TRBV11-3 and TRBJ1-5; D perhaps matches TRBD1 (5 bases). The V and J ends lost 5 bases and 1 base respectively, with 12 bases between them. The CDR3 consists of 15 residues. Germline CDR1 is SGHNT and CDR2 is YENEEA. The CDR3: CASSPPGDSNQPQHF. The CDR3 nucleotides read TGTGCCAGCAGCCCCCCGGGGGACAGCAATCAGCCCCAGCATTTT.

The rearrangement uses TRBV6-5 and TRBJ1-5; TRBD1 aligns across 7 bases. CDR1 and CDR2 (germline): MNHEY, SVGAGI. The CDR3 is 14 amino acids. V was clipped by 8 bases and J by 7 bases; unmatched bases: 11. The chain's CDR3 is CASGKNRGGQPQHF. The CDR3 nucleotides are TGTGCCAGCGGTAAGAACAGGGGAGGCCAGCCCCAGCATTTT.

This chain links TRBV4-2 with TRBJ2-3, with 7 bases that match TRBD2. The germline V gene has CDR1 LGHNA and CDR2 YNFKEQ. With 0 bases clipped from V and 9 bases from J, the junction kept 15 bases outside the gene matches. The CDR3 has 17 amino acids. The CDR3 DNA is TGTGCCAGCAGCCAAGATCTTATTATCGGTAGCGGGCGCACGCAGTATTTT. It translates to CASSQDLIIGSGRTQYF.

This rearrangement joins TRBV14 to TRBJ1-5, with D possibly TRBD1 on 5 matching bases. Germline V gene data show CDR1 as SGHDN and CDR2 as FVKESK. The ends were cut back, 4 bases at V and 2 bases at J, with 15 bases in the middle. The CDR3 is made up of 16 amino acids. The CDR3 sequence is CASSPLGARGNQPQHF. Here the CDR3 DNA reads TGTGCCAGCAGCCCTCTAGGGGCGCGGGGCAATCAGCCCCAGCATTTT.

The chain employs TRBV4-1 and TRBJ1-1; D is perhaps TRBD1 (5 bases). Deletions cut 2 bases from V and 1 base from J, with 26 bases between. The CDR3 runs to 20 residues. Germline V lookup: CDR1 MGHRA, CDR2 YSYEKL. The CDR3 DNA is TGCGCCAGCAGCCAATTCTCTCCCGGGACTCCCGCCCTGTCGAACACTGAAGCTTTCTTT. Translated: CASSQFSPGTPALSNTEAFF.

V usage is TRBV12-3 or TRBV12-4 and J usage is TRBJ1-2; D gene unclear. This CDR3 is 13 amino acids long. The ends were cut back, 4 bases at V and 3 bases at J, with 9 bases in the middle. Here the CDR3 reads CASSWKDDYGYTF. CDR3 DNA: TGTGCCAGCAGTTGGAAGGATGACTATGGCTACACCTTC.

As DNA, the CDR3 is TGTGCCAGCAGACGATTCGGACAGGCCAACTACGAGCAGTACTTC. It yields the protein CASRRFGQANYEQYF. V and J are TRBV6-4 and TRBJ2-7; 7 bases agree with TRBD1. The germline gives CDR1 MRHNA, CDR2 SNTAGT. The ends lost 6 bases at V and 3 bases at J; junction bases unmatched: 11. The CDR3 has 15 amino acids.

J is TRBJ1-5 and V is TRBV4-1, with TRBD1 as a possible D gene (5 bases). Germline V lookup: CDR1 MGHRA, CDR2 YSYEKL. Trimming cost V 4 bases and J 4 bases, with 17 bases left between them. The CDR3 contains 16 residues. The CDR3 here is CASSLTTGTANQPQHF. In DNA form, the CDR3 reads TGCGCCAGCAGCCTAACAACCGGGACGGCTAATCAGCCCCAGCATTTT.

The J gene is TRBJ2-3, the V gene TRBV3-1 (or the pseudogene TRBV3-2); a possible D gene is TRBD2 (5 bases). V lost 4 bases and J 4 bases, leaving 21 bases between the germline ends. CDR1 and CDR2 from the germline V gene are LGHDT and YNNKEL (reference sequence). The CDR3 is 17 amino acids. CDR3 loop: CASSLEGRAAEADTQYF. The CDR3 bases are TGTGCCAGCAGCCTCGAAGGGCGGGCGGCTGAGGCAGATACGCAGTATTTT.

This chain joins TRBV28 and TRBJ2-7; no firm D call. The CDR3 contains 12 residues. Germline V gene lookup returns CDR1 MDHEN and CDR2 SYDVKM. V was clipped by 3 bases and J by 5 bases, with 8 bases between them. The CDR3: CASSLVGNEQYF. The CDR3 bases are TGTGCCAGCAGTTTGGTAGGAAACGAGCAGTACTTC.

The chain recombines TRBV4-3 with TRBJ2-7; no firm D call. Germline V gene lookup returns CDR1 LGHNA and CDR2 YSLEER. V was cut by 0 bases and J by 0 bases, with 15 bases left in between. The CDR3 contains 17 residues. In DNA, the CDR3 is TGCGCCAGCAGCCAAGAAGCCCGTGGAAAATACTCCTACGAGCAGTACTTC. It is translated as CASSQEARGKYSYEQYF.

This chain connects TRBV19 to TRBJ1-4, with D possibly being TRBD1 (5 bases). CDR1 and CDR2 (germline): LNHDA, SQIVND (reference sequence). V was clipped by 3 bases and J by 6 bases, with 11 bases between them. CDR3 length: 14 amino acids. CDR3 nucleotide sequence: TGTGCCAGTAGTATTAGGGGCCCTGATGAAAAACTGTTTTTT. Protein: CASSIRGPDEKLFF.